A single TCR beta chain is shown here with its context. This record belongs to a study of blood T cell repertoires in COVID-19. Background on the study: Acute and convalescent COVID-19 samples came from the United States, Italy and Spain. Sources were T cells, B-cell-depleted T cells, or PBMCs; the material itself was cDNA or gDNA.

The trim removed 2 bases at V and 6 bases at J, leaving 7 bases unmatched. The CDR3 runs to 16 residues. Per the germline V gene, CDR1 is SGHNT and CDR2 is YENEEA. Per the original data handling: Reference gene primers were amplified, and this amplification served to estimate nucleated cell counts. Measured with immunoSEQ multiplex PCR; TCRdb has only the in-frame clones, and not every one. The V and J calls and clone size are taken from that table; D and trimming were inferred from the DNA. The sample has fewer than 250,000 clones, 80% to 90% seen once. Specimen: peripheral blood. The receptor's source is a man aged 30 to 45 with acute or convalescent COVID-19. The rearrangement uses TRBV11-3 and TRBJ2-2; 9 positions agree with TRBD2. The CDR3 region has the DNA TGTGCCAGCAGCTTATGGGTAGCGGGAGCAGCCGGGGAGCTGTTTTTT. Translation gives CASSLWVAGAAGELFF.